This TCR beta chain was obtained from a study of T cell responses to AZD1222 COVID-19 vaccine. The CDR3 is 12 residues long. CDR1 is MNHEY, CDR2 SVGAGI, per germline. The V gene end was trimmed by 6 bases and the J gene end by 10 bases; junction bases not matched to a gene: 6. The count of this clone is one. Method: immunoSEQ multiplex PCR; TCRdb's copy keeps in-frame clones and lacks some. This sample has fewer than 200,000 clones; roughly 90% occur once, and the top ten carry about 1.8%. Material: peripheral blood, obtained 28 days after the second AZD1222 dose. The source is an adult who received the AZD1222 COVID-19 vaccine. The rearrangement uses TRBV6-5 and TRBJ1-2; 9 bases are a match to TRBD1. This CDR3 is CASSQGQGTYTF. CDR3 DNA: TGTGCCAGCAGCCAGGGACAGGGCACCTACACCTTC.